The 3 T cell receptor beta chains reported below all come from one sample, sequenced in a study of blood T cell repertoires in COVID-19. TCRdb keeps only in-frame clones here, not all; method: immunoSEQ multiplex PCR. The sample records under 70,000 clones, 70% to 85% being singletons. The sequenced sample consisted of peripheral blood. These receptors came from an elderly woman with active or convalescent COVID-19.

This clone was recorded once. The chain joins TRBV3-1 (or the pseudogene TRBV3-2) to TRBJ2-1; 7 bases match TRBD2. CDR3 size: 15 residues. CDR1 is LGHDT and CDR2 is YNNKEL in the germline V gene (reference sequence). Trimming cost V 3 bases and J 2 bases; bases outside gene matches: 4. CDR3: CASSQSRGAYNEQFF. In DNA form, the CDR3 reads TGTGCCAGCAGCCAGAGCCGGGGGGCCTACAATGAGCAGTTCTTC.

The rearrangement uses TRBV3-1 (or the pseudogene TRBV3-2) and TRBJ1-6; 11 bases align to TRBD1. Trimming at V came to 0 bases and at J to 8 bases, leaving 6 bases not matched to a gene. In germline, CDR1 is LGHDT, CDR2 YNNKEL (reference sequence). The CDR3 is 17 amino acids. The CDR3 DNA reads TGTGCCAGCAGCCAAGATAGGGGGACAGGGGGTGATTCACCCCTCCACTTT. Its protein product is CASSQDRGTGGDSPLHF.

The CDR3: CASSLAPGGRNTEAFF. The CDR3 DNA reads TGCGCCAGCAGCTTGGCCCCAGGGGGCAGGAACACTGAAGCTTTCTTT. V gene TRBV5-1 combines with J gene TRBJ1-1, with 8 bases lining up with TRBD1. The CDR3 extends over 16 amino acids. Per germline, CDR1 SGHRS and CDR2 YFSETQ. The trim removed 0 bases at V and 1 base at J, leaving 5 bases unmatched.